Presented here are 21 T cell receptor delta chains from one specimen sequenced in a study of gamma-delta T cells after stem cell transplantation. TCRdb re-called clones from the RT-PCR reads using CATT. The sample records 7,600 or so delta-chain clones, roughly 15% being singletons. Sequencing was done on a sample of gamma-delta T cells. The receptors derive from a human donor. It is not recorded whose cells these are; they may come from a transplant donor.

As to this clone: The germline gene is not matched at one end of the junction; a read error may be the cause. The chain has TRDV1 and TRDJ1; tentative D call: TRDD2 (5 bases). CDR3 length: 17 residues. Germline CDR1 TSWWSYY, CDR2 QGS. CDR3 nucleotides: TGTGCTCTTCGGGAACAGGCACGGCTCCCTACTATCAGACAACTCATCTTT. Amino acids: CALREQARLPTIRQLIF.

By sample fraction, this clone is medium-sized (0.01 to 0.1%). In the same sample, other DNA sequences code for this CDR3. This rearrangement joins TRDV2 to TRDJ3; D gene uncertain. Per germline, CDR1 GEAIGNYY and CDR2 EKD. V was pared by 6 bases and J by 1 base, with 6 bases between. CDR3 length: 14 residues. The CDR3 coding sequence is TGTGCCTGTCGACTTTCCTGGGACACCCGACAGATGTTTTTC. This codes for CACRLSWDTRQMFF.

By its share, this clone is medium-sized. The CDR3, as DNA: TGTGCCTTCGTTCTCCAATCACTGGGGGAAGCCACCAACACCGATAAACTCATCTTT. Translated: CAFVLQSLGEATNTDKLIF. The chain couples TRDV3 to TRDJ1; TRDD3 aligns across 9 bases. The V gene end was trimmed by 3 bases and the J gene end by 0 bases; junction bases not matched to a gene: 20. The CDR3 totals 19 residues. Germline loops: CDR1 TVYSNPD, CDR2 GDNSRS (reference sequence).

This clone appeared a few times. The rearrangement joins TRDV1 to TRDJ1, with TRDD3 as a possible D gene (5 bases). The CDR3 sequence is 19 residues long. Germline V gives CDR1 TSWWSYY, CDR2 QGS. The V end lost 5 bases, the J end lost 1 base, and 26 bases lay between the germline ends. The CDR3 here is CALGNPKEYREGVTDKLIF. CDR3 nucleotide sequence: TGTGCTCTTGGGAACCCTAAAGAGTACAGGGAGGGGGTCACCGATAAACTCATCTTT.

About this clone: One base away lies a much larger clone, so this may be a sequencing read error. The V gene is TRDV2, the J gene TRDJ3, with 13 nucleotides matching TRDD3. The V gene's germline CDR1 is GEAIGNYY and CDR2 EKD. CDR3 length equals 22 residues. CDR3 nucleotide sequence: TGTGCCTGTGACACCGTACTGGGGGATACGCTGGCTAGCTCCTGCGACACCCGACAGATGTTTTTC. Its protein product is CACDTVLGDTLASSCDTRQMFF.

On this clone itself: With a much larger clone just one base away, this may be a read error. This chain joins TRDV2 and TRDJ1, with 11 bases matching TRDD3. Germline V CDR1 and CDR2: GEAIGNYY, EKD. The CDR3 is made up of 18 amino acids. This CDR3 is CACDTLYWGISYTDKPIF. The CDR3 DNA sequence: TGTGCCTGTGACACTTTGTACTGGGGGATATCGTACACCGATAAACCCATCTTT.

This clone was seen a few times. The chain joins TRDV1 to TRDJ1; 7 bases match TRDD3. Per germline, CDR1 TSWWSYY and CDR2 QGS. Germline trimming cut 1 base from V and 0 bases from J; bases unmatched to any gene: 11. The CDR3 is 18 residues long. CDR3 DNA: TGTGCTCTTGGGGAACGGAGGCTGGGGGTCCTGTACACCGATAAACTCATCTTT. Protein product: CALGERRLGVLYTDKLIF.

This clone rates as large. The J gene is TRDJ3, the V gene TRDV2; 8 positions agree with TRDD3. CDR1 GEAIGNYY and CDR2 EKD come from the germline V gene. This CDR3 comprises 17 residues. With V trimmed by 0 bases and J by 5 bases, 5 bases remained unmatched. This CDR3 reads CACDTWGYHRDTRQMFF. The CDR3 bases are TGTGCCTGTGACACCTGGGGATACCACAGGGACACCCGACAGATGTTTTTC.

About this clone: An end of the junction differs from the germline gene, which may be a read error. Other DNA variants within this sample encode the same CDR3. The chain joins TRDV1 to TRDJ1, with TRDD3 matching 9 bases. The length of the CDR3 is 21 residues. Per the germline V gene, CDR1 is TSWWSYY and CDR2 is QGS. The CDR3 here is CALGELGLPLYRGYGADKLIF. The CDR3 DNA reads as TGTGCTCTTGGGGAACTAGGTCTTCCTCTGTACCGGGGATACGGTGCCGACAAACTCATCTTT.

This clone is termed medium-sized (0.01 to 0.1%). The rearrangement joins TRDV1 to TRDJ1; 11 nucleotides agree with TRDD3. V shed 4 bases and J 3 bases; nucleotides not matched to a gene: 22. The CDR3 sequence is 21 residues long. Looked up from germline, CDR1 is TSWWSYY and CDR2 is QGS. The CDR3 DNA sequence: TGTGCTCTTGGGGTCCCCCACCCTAAGTCCCTACTGGGGGATATCGCCGATAAACTCATCTTT. Translated, it gives CALGVPHPKSLLGDIADKLIF.

Notes on this clone: A far larger clone is one base from this, pointing to a likely read error. Other DNA sequences in this sample translate to the same CDR3. The chain couples TRDV2 to TRDJ2; 8 positions agree with TRDD3. Germline CDR1 reads GEAIGNYY; CDR2 reads EKD. This CDR3 has 15 amino acids. In DNA, the CDR3 is TGTGCCTGTGACACCGACTGGGGGTTGACAGCTCAACTCTTCTTT. This encodes CACDTDWGLTAQLFF.

This clone has only a few counts. The J gene is TRDJ4, the V gene TRDV1, with TRDD2 matching 7 bases. Per the germline V gene, CDR1 is TSWWSYY and CDR2 is QGS. Trimming took 5 bases from V and 0 from J; bases not matched to a gene: 39. This CDR3 contains 25 residues. For the CDR3, the DNA is TGTGCTCTTGGGAAGGGGTTTCCTACCGTCCTGTGTACTGAATATGAACTTGACTTTTCCAGACCCCTGATCTTT. Protein sequence: CALGKGFPTVLCTEYELDFSRPLIF.

This clone appeared once. The J gene corresponds to TRDJ1; a V gene call is absent; TRDD3 reflects the table's D call only, with no check against the DNA. The CDR3 length is 13 residues. CDR3 sequence: CAGGGLYTDKLIF. CDR3 DNA sequence: TGTGCTGGTGGAGGCCTGTACACCGATAAACTCATCTTT.

This clone was counted between two and nine times. The V call is TRDV1, the J call TRDJ1, with D perhaps matching TRDD3 (6 bases). The CDR3 is 18 amino acids. V was trimmed by 1 base and J by 1 base, leaving 19 bases between them. Germline V gives CDR1 TSWWSYY, CDR2 QGS. CDR3 protein: CALGEPLDPGESTDKLIF. CDR3 in DNA: TGTGCTCTTGGGGAACCGCTGGACCCTGGGGAATCCACCGATAAACTCATCTTT.

This clone was found a few times. A much larger clone sits a single nucleotide away, making a read error possible. The chain combines TRDV1 with TRDJ1; maybe TRDD3 (5 bases). Germline loops: CDR1 TSWWSYY, CDR2 QGS. This CDR3 has 14 residues. V was trimmed by 2 bases and J by 9 bases, leaving 16 bases between them. CDR3 sequence (DNA): TGTGCTCTTGGGGAAGAATACGTGACAGCACAACTCATCTTT. As protein: CALGEEYVTAQLIF.

In this sample, this clone is large. This same CDR3 is encoded by further DNA sequences in the sample. This rearrangement joins TRDV2 to TRDJ2; no clear D gene. The V end lost 0 bases, the J end lost 8 bases, and 9 bases lay between the germline ends. The germline gives CDR1 GEAIGNYY, CDR2 EKD. This CDR3 is 13 amino acids long. DNA for the CDR3: TGTGCCTGTGACACCAATAAGATGGCACAACTCTTCTTT. Its protein product is CACDTNKMAQLFF.

The rearrangement links TRDV1 to TRDJ2; D may be TRDD2 (6 bases). The germline V gene encodes CDR1 TSWWSYY and CDR2 QGS. V dropped 5 bases and J dropped 0 bases, with 16 bases sitting between them. This CDR3 is built from 17 residues. CDR3 DNA: TGTGCTCTTGGGCCACCCTTCCGACCAGCTTTGACAGCACAACTCTTCTTT. It specifies CALGPPFRPALTAQLFF.

The V gene is TRDV1, the J gene TRDJ1, with 9 bases fitting TRDD2. The germline V gene has CDR1 TSWWSYY and CDR2 QGS. Trimming removed 4 bases from V and 1 base from J; junction bases left unmatched: 25. The CDR3 is 22 residues long. CDR3: CALGGYLPTFWGTKMGTDKLIF. The CDR3 region has the DNA TGTGCTCTTGGGGGATACCTTCCTACCTTTTGGGGGACTAAAATGGGCACCGATAAACTCATCTTT.

Of note for this clone: This may arise from a read error, as a much more abundant clone is one base away. V and J are TRDV2 and TRDJ3, with 9 bases matching TRDD3. The CDR3 has 19 amino acids. CDR1 and CDR2 (germline): GEAIGNYY, EKD. With 3 bases clipped from V and 0 bases from J, the junction kept 8 bases outside the gene matches. The CDR3 is CACDPAGGFSSWDTRQMFF. The CDR3 nucleotides read TGTGCCTGTGACCCCGCTGGGGGATTCAGCTCCTGGGACACCCGACAGATGTTTTTC.

For this clone: The same CDR3 also results from other DNA sequences found in this sample. The chain employs TRDV1 and TRDJ2; D is possibly TRDD3 (6 bases). Germline CDR1 and CDR2: TSWWSYY and QGS. Between the trimmed V and J ends, which lost 3 bases and 0 bases, there was a span of 32 bases. The CDR3 sequence is 23 residues long. The CDR3 region has the DNA TGTGCTCTTGGGGAGAGTGGGGATCCCAGACTCCCGGGGGACCCTTCTTTGACAGCACAACTCTTCTTT. Translation gives CALGESGDPRLPGDPSLTAQLFF.

A remark on this clone: The protein TCRdb gives is from a much larger clone and does not agree with this DNA's translation at residue 9, likely a read error; the protein shown here comes from the DNA. V usage is TRDV2 and J usage is TRDJ1, with 8 bases matching TRDD3. Per germline, CDR1 GEAIGNYY and CDR2 EKD. V lost 0 bases and J lost 6; bases outside the gene matches: 11. This CDR3 is built from 16 residues. CDR3 sequence: CACDTAVLRDTHKLIF. CDR3 nucleotide sequence: TGTGCCTGTGACACCGCGGTACTGAGGGATACGCATAAACTCATCTTT.